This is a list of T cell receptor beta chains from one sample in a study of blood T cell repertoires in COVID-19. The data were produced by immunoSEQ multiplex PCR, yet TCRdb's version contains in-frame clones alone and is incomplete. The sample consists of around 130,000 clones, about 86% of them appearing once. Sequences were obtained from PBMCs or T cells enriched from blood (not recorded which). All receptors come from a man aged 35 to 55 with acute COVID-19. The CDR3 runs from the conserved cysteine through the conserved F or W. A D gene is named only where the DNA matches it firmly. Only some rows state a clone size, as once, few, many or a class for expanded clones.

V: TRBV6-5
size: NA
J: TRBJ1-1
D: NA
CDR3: CASSYSVGGTEAFF
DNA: TGTGCCAGCAGTTACTCTGTGGGGGGCACTGAAGCTTTCTTT

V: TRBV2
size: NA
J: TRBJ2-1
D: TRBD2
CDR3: CATKTSSGYNEQFF
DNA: TGTGCCACTAAGACCTCTAGCGGCTACAATGAGCAGTTCTTC

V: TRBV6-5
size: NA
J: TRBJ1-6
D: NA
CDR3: CASSYSQGGSPLHF
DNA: TGTGCCAGCAGTTACTCGCAGGGAGGATCACCCCTCCACTTT

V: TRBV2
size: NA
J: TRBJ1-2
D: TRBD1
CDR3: CASSEQGAPHYGYTF
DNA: TGTGCCAGCAGTGAACAGGGGGCGCCGCACTATGGCTACACCTTC

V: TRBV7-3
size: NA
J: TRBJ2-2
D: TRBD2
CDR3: CASSLTREGADTGELFF
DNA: TGTGCCAGCAGCTTAACGCGGGAGGGGGCAGACACCGGGGAGCTGTTTTTT

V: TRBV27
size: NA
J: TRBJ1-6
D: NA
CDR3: CASSSLSGTIGSPLHF
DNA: TGTGCCAGCAGTTCCCTCTCCGGGACAATAGGTTCACCCCTCCACTTT

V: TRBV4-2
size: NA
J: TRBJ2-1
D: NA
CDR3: CASSQDTRVRSEQFF
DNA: TGTGCCAGCAGCCAAGATACCAGGGTGCGGTCCGAGCAGTTCTTC

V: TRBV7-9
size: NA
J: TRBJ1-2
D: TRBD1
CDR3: CASSLGTGTGGGYTF
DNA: TGTGCCAGCAGCTTAGGAACCGGGACAGGGGGCGGCTACACCTTC

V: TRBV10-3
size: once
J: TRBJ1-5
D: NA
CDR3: CAISESRGNQPQHF
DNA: TGTGCCATCAGTGAGTCACGGGGGAATCAGCCCCAGCATTTT

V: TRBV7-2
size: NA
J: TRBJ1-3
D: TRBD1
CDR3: CASTPGRGLNTIYF
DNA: TGTGCCAGCACCCCCGGCAGGGGGCTAAACACCATATATTTT

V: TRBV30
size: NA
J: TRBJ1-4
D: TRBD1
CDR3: CAWSARDRPNEKLFF
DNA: TGTGCCTGGAGTGCACGGGACAGGCCTAATGAAAAACTGTTTTTT

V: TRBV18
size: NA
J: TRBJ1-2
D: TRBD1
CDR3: CASSPPSAGQGNLYGYTF
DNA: TGTGCCAGCTCACCACCTTCCGCCGGACAGGGAAATCTCTATGGCTACACCTTC

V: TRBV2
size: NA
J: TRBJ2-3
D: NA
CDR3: CASNTQGLFTTDTQYF
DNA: TGTGCCAGCAACACCCAGGGTCTCTTCACCACAGATACGCAGTATTTT

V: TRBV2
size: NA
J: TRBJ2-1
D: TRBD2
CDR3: CASRQLAGGYNEQFF
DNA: TGTGCCAGCAGGCAACTAGCGGGGGGTTACAATGAGCAGTTCTTC

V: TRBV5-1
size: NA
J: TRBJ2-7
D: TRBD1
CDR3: CASSRWAGGEQYF
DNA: TGCGCCAGCAGCAGGTGGGCAGGGGGCGAGCAGTACTTC

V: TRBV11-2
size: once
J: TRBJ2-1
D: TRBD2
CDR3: CASSYGYATSKSDEQFF
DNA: TGTGCCAGCAGCTATGGCTACGCGACTAGCAAGTCAGATGAGCAGTTCTTC

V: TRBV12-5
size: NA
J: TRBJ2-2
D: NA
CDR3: CASGLVGQGSGELFF
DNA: TGTGCTAGTGGTTTGGTAGGTCAGGGATCCGGGGAGCTGTTTTTT

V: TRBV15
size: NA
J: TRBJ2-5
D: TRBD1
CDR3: CATSSHRTGGMETQYF
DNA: TGTGCCACCAGCTCTCATAGGACAGGGGGGATGGAGACCCAGTACTTC

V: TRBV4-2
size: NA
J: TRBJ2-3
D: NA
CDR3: CASSQDWTAPTDTQYF
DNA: TGTGCCAGCAGCCAGGATTGGACAGCCCCCACAGATACGCAGTATTTT

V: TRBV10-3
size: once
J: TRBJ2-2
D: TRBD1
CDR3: CAISSMGQRNTGELFF
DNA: TGTGCCATCAGTTCCATGGGACAGAGAAACACCGGGGAGCTGTTTTTT

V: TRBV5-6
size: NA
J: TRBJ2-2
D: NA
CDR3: CASSREAEGFAGELFF
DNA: TGTGCCAGCAGCAGGGAGGCAGAAGGCTTCGCCGGGGAGCTGTTTTTT

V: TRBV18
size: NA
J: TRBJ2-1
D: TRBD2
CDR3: CASSPELAVYAYNEQFF
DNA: TGTGCCAGCTCACCAGAACTAGCGGTTTACGCCTACAATGAGCAGTTCTTC

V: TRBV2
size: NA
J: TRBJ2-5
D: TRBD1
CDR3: CASRGTGTQETQYF
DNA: TGTGCCAGCAGGGGGACAGGGACCCAAGAGACCCAGTACTTC

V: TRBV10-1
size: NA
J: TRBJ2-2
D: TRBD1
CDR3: CASSESSGQGTSRTGELFF
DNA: TGCGCCAGCAGTGAGTCGAGTGGACAGGGTACTTCTCGAACCGGGGAGCTGTTTTTT

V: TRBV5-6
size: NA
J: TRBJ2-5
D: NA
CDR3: CASSLVAPGTQYF
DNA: TGTGCCAGCAGCTTGGTGGCCCCGGGGACCCAGTACTTC

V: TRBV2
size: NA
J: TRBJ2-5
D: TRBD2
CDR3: CASSTAGGQETQYF
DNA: TGTGCCAGCAGTACAGCGGGGGGCCAAGAGACCCAGTACTTC

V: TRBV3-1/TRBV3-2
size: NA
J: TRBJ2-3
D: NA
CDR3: CASSPRGQTDTQYF
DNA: TGTGCCAGCAGCCCGCGCGGGCAGACAGATACGCAGTATTTT

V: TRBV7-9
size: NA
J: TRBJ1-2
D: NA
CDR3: CASSFGEAAHYGYTF
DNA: TGTGCCAGCAGCTTCGGTGAGGCGGCCCACTATGGCTACACCTTC

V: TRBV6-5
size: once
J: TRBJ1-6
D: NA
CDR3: CASSYRGGSPLHF
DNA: TGTGCCAGCAGTTACAGGGGAGGTTCACCCCTCCACTTT

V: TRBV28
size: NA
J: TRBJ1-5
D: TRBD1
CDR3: CASSGPRGRQPQHF
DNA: TGTGCCAGCAGTGGCCCCAGGGGGCGACAGCCCCAGCATTTT

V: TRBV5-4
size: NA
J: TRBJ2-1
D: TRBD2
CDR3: CASSLGLAGSSYNEQFF
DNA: TGTGCCAGCAGCTTAGGACTAGCGGGGTCATCCTACAATGAGCAGTTCTTC

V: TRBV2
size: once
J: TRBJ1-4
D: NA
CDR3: CASSGRRGEKLFF
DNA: TGTGCCAGCAGTGGGCGACGAGGGGAAAAACTGTTTTTT

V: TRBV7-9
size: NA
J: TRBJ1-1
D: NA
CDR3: CASSLSFGNTEAFF
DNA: TGTGCCAGCAGTCTGAGTTTTGGGAACACTGAAGCTTTCTTT

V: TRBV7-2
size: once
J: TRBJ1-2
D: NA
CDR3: CASSLALGQNSLGYTF
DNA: TGTGCCAGCAGCTTAGCGTTGGGGCAGAACAGCCTCGGCTACACCTTC

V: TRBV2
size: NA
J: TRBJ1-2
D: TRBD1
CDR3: CASSEGGTGIYTF
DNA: TGTGCCAGCAGTGAAGGGGGGACAGGGATCTACACCTTC

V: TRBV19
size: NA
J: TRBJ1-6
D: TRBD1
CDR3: CASTLGQGAEIGSPLHF
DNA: TGTGCCAGTACATTGGGACAGGGGGCGGAAATCGGTTCACCCCTCCACTTT

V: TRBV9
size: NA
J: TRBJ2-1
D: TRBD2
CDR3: CASSLILAGAGEQFF
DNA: TGTGCCAGCAGCTTAATCCTAGCGGGGGCCGGGGAGCAGTTCTTC

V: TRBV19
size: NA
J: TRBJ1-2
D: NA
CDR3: CASSYYGYTF
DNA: TGTGCCAGTAGCTACTATGGCTACACCTTC

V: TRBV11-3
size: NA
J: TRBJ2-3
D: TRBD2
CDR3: CASSLAGGRDTQYF
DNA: TGTGCCAGCAGCTTAGCGGGAGGCCGGGATACGCAGTATTTT

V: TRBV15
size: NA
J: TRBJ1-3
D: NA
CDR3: CATSYGNTIYF
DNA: TGTGCCACCAGCTATGGAAACACCATATATTTT

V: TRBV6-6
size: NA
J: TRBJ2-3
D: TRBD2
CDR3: CASSWTSGGDSDTQYF
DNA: TGTGCCAGCAGTTGGACTAGCGGGGGGGACTCAGATACGCAGTATTTT